These 13 T cell receptor beta chains were sequenced from one sample in a study of T cell responses to AZD1222 COVID-19 vaccine (dated by TCRdb to 2020 to 2022). Receptors were amplified or captured by the immunoSEQ multiplex PCR assay. The table was pulled from immuneACCESS by TCRdb, which kept in-frame rearrangements only. Such tables lose some clones; where checked, under half of the loss comes from unresolved V genes, and the rest has no known cause. Counted in this sample were around 99,000 clones; 90% to 95% of them appeared once. Roughly 13% of the sample is in the top ten clones. Explained via the paper, the time point label denotes: baseline before first vaccination. Sequenced material: peripheral blood, taken on day 0 of AZD1222 vaccination. These receptors all come from an adult in good health.

The J gene is TRBJ1-1, the V gene TRBV6-5; D is unresolved. CDR1 MNHEY and CDR2 SVGAGI come from the germline V gene. The length of the CDR3 is 14 residues. V shed 0 bases and J shed 4 bases, with 9 bases lying between them. The CDR3 nucleotides read TGTGCCAGCAGTTACTCGAGAATCGGCACTGAAGCTTTCTTT. The encoded protein is CASSYSRIGTEAFF.

The rearrangement links TRBV18 to TRBJ1-2; D ambiguous. The V end lost 1 base, the J end lost 1 base, and 4 bases lay between the germline ends. This CDR3 has 13 amino acids. Germline CDR1 reads KGHSH; CDR2 reads LQKENI. The CDR3 nucleotides read TGTGCCAGCTCACCACGGCTTAACTATGGCTACACCTTC. Translated, it gives CASSPRLNYGYTF. Complete variable domain (other parts from reference TRBV18 and TRBJ1-2): NAGVMQNPRHLVRRRGQEARLRCSPMKGHSHVYWYRQLPEEGLKFMVYLQKENIIDESGMPKERFSAEFPKEGPSILRIQQVVRGDSAAYFCASSPRLNYGYTFGSGTRLTVV.

The chain employs TRBV6-5 and TRBJ2-7; no clear D gene. The CDR3 spans 15 residues. The germline V gene has CDR1 MNHEY and CDR2 SVGAGI. Trimming left V 6 bases short and J 0 bases short, with 15 bases between. The CDR3 sequence is CASRPGRILSYEQYF. For the CDR3, the DNA is TGTGCCAGCAGGCCTGGACGGATCCTCTCCTACGAGCAGTACTTC.

This sequence joins TRBV3-1 (or the pseudogene TRBV3-2) and TRBJ2-7; either TRBD1 or TRBD2 may supply D (5 bases each). The V and J ends lost 1 base and 11 bases respectively, with 9 bases between them. This CDR3 has 11 residues. Germline V lookup: CDR1 LGHDT, CDR2 YNNKEL (reference sequence). The CDR3 DNA sequence: TGTGCCAGCAGCCAAGGGAGAGGGGAGTACTTC. Amino acids: CASSQGRGEYF.

V gene TRBV7-2 combines with J gene TRBJ1-5, with unresolved D. V lost 3 bases, J lost 5 bases, and 5 bases lay in between. The CDR3 totals 12 residues. Germline CDR1 reads SGHTA; CDR2 reads FQGNSA. The CDR3 sequence is CASSFGDQPQHF. CDR3 nucleotides: TGTGCCAGCAGCTTTGGGGATCAGCCCCAGCATTTT.

V usage is TRBV28 and J usage is TRBJ1-1; no firm D call. The germline V gene has CDR1 MDHEN and CDR2 SYDVKM. V was pared by 6 bases and J by 4 bases, with 9 bases between. The length of the CDR3 is 12 residues. The CDR3 loop reads CASRSTSTEAFF. CDR3 nucleotide sequence: TGTGCCAGCAGATCTACCAGCACTGAAGCTTTCTTT. Full variable domain (missing parts from reference TRBV28 and TRBJ1-1): DVKVTQSSRYLVKRTGEKVFLECVQDMDHENMFWYRQDPGLGLRLIYFSYDVKMKEKGDIPEGYSVSREKKERFSLILESASTNQTSMYLCASRSTSTEAFFGQGTRLTVV.

This chain uses TRBV21-1 with TRBJ1-1; no check of the table's D call, TRBD1, against the DNA was made. TRBV21-1 is listed as a pseudogene. This CDR3 region has 20 residues. The CDR3 protein is CASSKELPGQGVTLNTEAFF. The CDR3 DNA reads as TGTGCCAGCAGCAAAGAGCTTCCGGGACAGGGGGTGACATTGAACACTGAAGCTTTCTTT.

J is TRBJ2-6 and V is TRBV7-9, with no clear D. Germline CDR1 SEHNR, CDR2 FQNEAQ (reference sequence). V was trimmed by 7 bases and J by 0 bases, leaving 10 bases between them. The CDR3 sequence is 15 residues long. CDR3: CASNLRASGANVLTF. The CDR3 DNA sequence: TGTGCCAGCAACCTTCGGGCCTCTGGGGCCAACGTCCTGACTTTC. Variable domain in full (rest from reference TRBV7-9 and TRBJ2-6): DTGVSQNPRHKITKRGQNVTFRCDPISEHNRLYWYRQTLGQGPEFLTYFQNEAQLEKSRLLSDRFSAERPKGSFSTLEIQRTEQGDSAMYLCASNLRASGANVLTFGAGSRLTVL.

This rearrangement joins TRBV7-3 to TRBJ2-5, with 8 nucleotides matching TRBD1. The length of the CDR3 is 14 residues. V lost 5 bases and J lost 2; bases outside the gene matches: 4. CDR1 is SGHTA, CDR2 FQGTGA, per germline. CDR3 in DNA: TGTGCCAGCAGCGATACAGGGGGTCAAGAGACCCAGTACTTC. Amino acids: CASSDTGGQETQYF. Full variable domain (missing parts from reference TRBV7-3 and TRBJ2-5): GAGVSQTPSNKVTEKGKYVELRCDPISGHTALYWYRQSLGQGPEFLIYFQGTGAADDSGLPNDRFFAVRPEGSVSTLKIQRTERGDSAVYLCASSDTGGQETQYFGPGTRLLVL.

The J gene is TRBJ2-3, the V gene TRBV7-8; 10 bases fit TRBD1. Germline V lookup: CDR1 SGHVS, CDR2 FQNEAQ. The ends lost 1 base at V and 3 bases at J; junction bases unmatched: 4. CDR3 length: 16 amino acids. CDR3 nucleotide sequence: TGTGCCAGCAGCTTAGGGACAGGGGGGGTAACAGATACGCAGTATTTT. Translating gives CASSLGTGGVTDTQYF.

The V gene is TRBV7-2, the J gene TRBJ1-2; 9 bases line up with TRBD1. Per the germline V gene, CDR1 is SGHTA and CDR2 is FQGNSA. V lost 1 base to trimming and J lost 4 bases; unmatched junction nucleotides: 4. The CDR3 has 15 residues. CDR3 in amino acids: CASSLDRGLGYGYTF. Written as DNA, the CDR3 is TGTGCCAGCAGCTTAGACAGGGGGCTCGGCTATGGCTACACCTTC.

The V call is TRBV7-9, the J call TRBJ2-7; D not certain. Deletions cut 5 bases from V and 5 bases from J, with 19 bases between. CDR1 SEHNR and CDR2 FQNEAQ come from the germline V gene (reference sequence). CDR3 length equals 15 residues. The CDR3 nucleotides are TGTGCCAGCAGCCCCCCGGCTAGGGTGGTCGACGAGCAGTACTTC. Its protein product is CASSPPARVVDEQYF.

The chain uses TRBV29-1 and TRBJ2-7; 11 nucleotides line up with TRBD1. Germline V CDR1 and CDR2: SQVTM, ANQGSEA. The CDR3 totals 14 residues. V lost 5 bases and J lost 7; bases outside the gene matches: 10. This chain's CDR3 is CSVISWDRGEEQYF. Written as DNA, the CDR3 is TGCAGCGTTATATCTTGGGACAGGGGGGAGGAGCAGTACTTC.